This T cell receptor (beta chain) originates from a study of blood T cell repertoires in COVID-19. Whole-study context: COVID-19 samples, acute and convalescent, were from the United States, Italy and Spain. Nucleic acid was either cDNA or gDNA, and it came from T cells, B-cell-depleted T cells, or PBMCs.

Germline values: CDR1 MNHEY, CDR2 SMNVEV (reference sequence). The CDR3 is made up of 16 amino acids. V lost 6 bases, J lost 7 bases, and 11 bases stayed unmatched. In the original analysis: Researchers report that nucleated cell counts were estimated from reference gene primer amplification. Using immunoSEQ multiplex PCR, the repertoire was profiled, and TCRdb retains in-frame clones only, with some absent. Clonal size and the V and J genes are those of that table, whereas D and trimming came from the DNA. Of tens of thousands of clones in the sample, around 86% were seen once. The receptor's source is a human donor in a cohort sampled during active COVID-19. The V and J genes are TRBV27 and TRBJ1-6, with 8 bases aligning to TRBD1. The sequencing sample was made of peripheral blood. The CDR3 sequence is CASSTINRGENSPLHF. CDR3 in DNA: TGTGCCAGCAGCACCATTAACAGGGGGGAAAATTCACCCCTCCACTTT.